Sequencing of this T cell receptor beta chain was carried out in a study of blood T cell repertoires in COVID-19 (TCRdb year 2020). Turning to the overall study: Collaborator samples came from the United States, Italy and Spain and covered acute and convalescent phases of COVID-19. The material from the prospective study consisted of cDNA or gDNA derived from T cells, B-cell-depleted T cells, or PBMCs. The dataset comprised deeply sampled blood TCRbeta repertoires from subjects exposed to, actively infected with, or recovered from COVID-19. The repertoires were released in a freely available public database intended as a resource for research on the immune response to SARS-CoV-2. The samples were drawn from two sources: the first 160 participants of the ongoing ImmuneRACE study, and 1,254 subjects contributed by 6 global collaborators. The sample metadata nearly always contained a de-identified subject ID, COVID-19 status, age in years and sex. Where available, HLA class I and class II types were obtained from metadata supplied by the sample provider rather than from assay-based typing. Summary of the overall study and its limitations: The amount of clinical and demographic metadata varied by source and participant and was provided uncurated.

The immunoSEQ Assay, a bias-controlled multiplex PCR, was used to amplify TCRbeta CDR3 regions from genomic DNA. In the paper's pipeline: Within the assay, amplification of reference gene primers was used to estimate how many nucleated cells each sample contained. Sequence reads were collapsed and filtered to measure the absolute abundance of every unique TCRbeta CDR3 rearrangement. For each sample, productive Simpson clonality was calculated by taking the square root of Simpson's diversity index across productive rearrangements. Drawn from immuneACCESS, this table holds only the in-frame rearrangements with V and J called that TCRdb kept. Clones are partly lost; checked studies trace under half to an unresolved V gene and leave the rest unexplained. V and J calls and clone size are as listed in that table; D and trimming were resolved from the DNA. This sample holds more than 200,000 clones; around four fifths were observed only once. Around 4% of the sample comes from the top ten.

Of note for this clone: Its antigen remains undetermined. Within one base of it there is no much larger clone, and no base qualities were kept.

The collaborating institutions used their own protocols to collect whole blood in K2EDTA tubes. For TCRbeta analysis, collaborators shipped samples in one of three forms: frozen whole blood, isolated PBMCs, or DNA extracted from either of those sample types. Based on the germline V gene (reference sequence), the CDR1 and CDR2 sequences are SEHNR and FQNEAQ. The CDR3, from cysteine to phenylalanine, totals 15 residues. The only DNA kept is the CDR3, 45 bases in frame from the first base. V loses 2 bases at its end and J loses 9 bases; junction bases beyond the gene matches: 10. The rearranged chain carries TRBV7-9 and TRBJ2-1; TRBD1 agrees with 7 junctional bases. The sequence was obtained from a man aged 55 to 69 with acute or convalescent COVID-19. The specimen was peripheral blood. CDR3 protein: CASSLIQGPLGEQFF. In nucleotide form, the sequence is TGTGCCAGCAGCTTAATACAGGGGCCCCTTGGTGAGCAGTTCTTC. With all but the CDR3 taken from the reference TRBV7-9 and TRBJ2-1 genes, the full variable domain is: DTGVSQNPRHKITKRGQNVTFRCDPISEHNRLYWYRQTLGQGPEFLTYFQNEAQLEKSRLLSDRFSAERPKGSFSTLEIQRTEQGDSAMYLCASSLIQGPLGEQFFGPGTRLTVL.